A single sample is the source of the 18 T cell receptor beta chains below, sequenced in a study of identical twins. Using its own MiXCR run on the 5' RACE reads, TCRdb lists one record per CDR3 protein. The table lists about 460,000 distinct CDR3 sequences, approximately 15% of them singletons. These data are also associated with another study on yellow fever vaccine responses in identical twins.

Sequencing used CD4+ T cells sorted from blood. Receptors were obtained from a woman under 30 in good health.

This clonotype was found a few times. The chain recombines TRBV15 with TRBJ2-4; 10 positions agree with TRBD1. The CDR3 extends over 19 amino acids. Germline V gene lookup returns CDR1 LNHNV and CDR2 YYDKDF (reference sequence). The J segment lost 0 bases and the V segment lost 0 bases, leaving 8 bases of the junction unmatched. CDR3 sequence: CATSRDDRGPRLAKNIQYF. In nucleotides, the CDR3 is TGTGCCACCAGCAGAGACGACAGGGGGCCGCGACTAGCCAAAAACATTCAGTACTTC.

This clonotype was observed a handful of times. The J gene is TRBJ2-1, the V gene TRBV20-1; maybe TRBD2 (5 bases). CDR1 and CDR2 (germline): DFQATT, SNEGSKA (reference sequence). With 4 bases removed from V and 6 bases from J, the gap between germline ends came to 16 bases. This CDR3 spans 14 amino acids. In DNA form, the CDR3 reads TGCAGTGCTATTGACCCGAGCGGTATCAATGAGCAGTTCTTC. Translating gives CSAIDPSGINEQFF.

This clonotype was seen many times. The CDR3 reads CASSQGLAGTGELFF. The CDR3 region has the DNA TGTGCCAGCAGTCAAGGACTAGCGGGGACCGGGGAGCTGTTTTTT. The chain employs TRBV27 and TRBJ2-2; 12 bases align to TRBD2. The V and J ends lost 5 bases and 5 bases, in that order; junction bases with no gene match: 3. Per germline, CDR1 MNHEY and CDR2 SMNVEV (reference sequence). The CDR3 extends over 15 amino acids.

V usage is TRBV2 and J usage is TRBJ2-7, with 10 bases matching TRBD1. Germline-derived CDR1 and CDR2 are SNHLY and FYNNEI. This CDR3 is 14 amino acids long. The V segment lost 5 bases and the J segment 6 bases; nucleotides outside the gene matches: 7. The DNA of the CDR3 is TGTGCCAGCAGTTCGGACAGGGGGTCGTTCGAGCAGTACTTC. This codes for CASSSDRGSFEQYF.

This clonotype was observed a few times. The chain couples TRBV7-2 to TRBJ1-5, with D tentatively TRBD1 (5 bases). The length of the CDR3 is 15 residues. The V end was cut by 0 bases, the J end by 0 bases, with 6 bases between. Germline V gene sequence: CDR1 SGHTA, CDR2 FQGNSA. The CDR3 reads CASSLAQDSNQPQHF. As DNA, the CDR3 is TGTGCCAGCAGCTTAGCACAGGATAGCAATCAGCCCCAGCATTTT.

This chain links TRBV7-2 with TRBJ2-4; D is uncertain. The length of the CDR3 is 13 residues. Germline CDR1 SGHTA, CDR2 FQGNSA. V shed 1 base and J shed 6 bases, with 7 bases lying between them. The chain's CDR3 is CASSLGPANIQYF. For the CDR3, the DNA is TGTGCCAGCAGCTTAGGGCCGGCAAACATTCAGTACTTC.

This clonotype was seen only a few times. V usage is TRBV19 and J usage is TRBJ2-7, with 9 bases aligning to TRBD2. V was pared by 2 bases and J by 5 bases, with 7 bases of the junction left unmatched. Germline CDR1 is LNHDA and CDR2 is SQIVND (reference sequence). The CDR3 extends over 15 amino acids. CDR3 bases: TGTGCCAGTAGTATAAATAGCGGGAGTCTTAACGAGCAGTACTTC. Protein product: CASSINSGSLNEQYF.

The V call is TRBV5-1, the J call TRBJ2-7, with D possibly TRBD1 on 5 matching bases. The CDR3 has 16 amino acids. CDR1 SGHRS and CDR2 YFSETQ come from the germline V gene. Trimming stripped 5 bases from V and 2 bases from J, with 20 bases between. CDR3 DNA: TGCGCCAGCAGAGCATCCACAGGCCGAATAACCTACGAGCAGTACTTC. Its translation is CASRASTGRITYEQYF. Combining the CDR3 with reference TRBV5-1 and TRBJ2-7 gives the whole variable domain KAGVTQTPRYLIKTRGQQVTLSCSPISGHRSVSWYQQTPGQGLQFLFEYFSETQRNKGNFPGRFSGRQFSNSRSEMNVSTLELGDSALYLCASRASTGRITYEQYFGPGTRLTVT.

This clonotype has a single count. This chain uses TRBV7-8 with TRBJ2-1; 7 nucleotides match TRBD1. J was trimmed by 9 bases and V by 1 base; bases with no gene match: 15. CDR3 length: 17 residues. In germline, CDR1 is SGHVS, CDR2 FQNEAQ. For the CDR3, the DNA is TGTGCCAGCAGCTTAGGGAGAGGACAGGCGCGTGTGAGTGAGCAGTTCTTC. Translation: CASSLGRGQARVSEQFF. The whole variable domain, remainder taken from reference TRBV7-8 and TRBJ2-1, is GAGVSQSPRYKVAKRGQDVALRCDPISGHVSLFWYQQALGQGPEFLTYFQNEAQLDKSGLPSDRFFAERPEGSVSTLKIQRTQQEDSAVYLCASSLGRGQARVSEQFFGPGTRLTVL.

This clonotype was counted only a few times. This chain connects TRBV20-1 to TRBJ2-5, with 10 bases lining up with TRBD2. Germline V gene lookup returns CDR1 DFQATT and CDR2 SNEGSKA (reference sequence). The CDR3 is 15 residues long. Trimming took 6 bases from V and 5 from J; bases not matched to a gene: 12. The CDR3 coding sequence is TGCAGTGCGAGATCCCCAGCGGGGGGGCGGGAGACCCAGTACTTC. This translates into CSARSPAGGRETQYF.

This clonotype has a handful of counts. This rearrangement joins TRBV5-8 to TRBJ2-1, with unresolved D. From germline, CDR1 is SGHTS and CDR2 YDEGEE. The ends were cut back, 1 base at V and 3 bases at J, with 11 bases in the middle. There are 15 residues in the CDR3. The CDR3 bases are TGTGCCAGCAGCTTGAAGGACCGAGGCTACAATGAGCAGTTCTTC. This gives the protein CASSLKDRGYNEQFF.

This clonotype has more than one count but fewer than ten. The V call is TRBV2, the J call TRBJ2-6, with D unclear. This CDR3 contains 14 residues. CDR1 and CDR2 (germline): SNHLY, FYNNEI. V lost 7 bases and J lost 2, with 9 bases in between. CDR3 sequence: CASILRTGANVLTF. The CDR3 coding sequence is TGTGCCAGCATTCTTCGGACTGGGGCCAACGTCCTGACTTTC.

A few counts support this clonotype. This rearrangement joins TRBV2 to TRBJ2-2; 13 bases are a match to TRBD2. CDR1 is SNHLY and CDR2 is FYNNEI in the germline V gene. V lost 5 bases and J lost 6; bases outside the gene matches: 9. CDR3 length: 17 residues. CDR3 sequence (DNA): TGTGCCAGCAGTAGACTAGCGGGGGGCTTACCACCCGGGGAGCTGTTTTTT. It is translated as CASSRLAGGLPPGELFF.

Only a few counts were recorded for this clonotype. The V call is TRBV6-1, the J call TRBJ2-5, with 7 bases matching TRBD2. With V trimmed by 7 bases and J by 7 bases, 18 bases remained unmatched. CDR1 MNHNS and CDR2 SASEGT come from the germline V gene. The CDR3 runs to 16 residues. The CDR3 here is CASTVASGNLGGTQYF. In DNA form, the CDR3 reads TGTGCCAGCACTGTTGCCAGCGGGAACTTGGGAGGGACCCAGTACTTC.

The chain has TRBV6-1 and TRBJ2-1; 11 bases are a match to TRBD2. The CDR3 spans 17 residues. Germline CDR1 and CDR2: MNHNS and SASEGT. The V gene end was trimmed by 6 bases and the J gene end by 4 bases; junction bases not matched to a gene: 11. DNA of the CDR3: TGTGCCAGCAGGAAGGACCGGACTAGCGGGTTTTACAATGAGCAGTTCTTC. The encoded protein is CASRKDRTSGFYNEQFF.

This clonotype was seen more than once but under ten times. CDR3 sequence (DNA): TGTGCCAGCAGCTCTCGTACCCAAACTCTTCAAGAGACCCAGTACTTC. This codes for CASSSRTQTLQETQYF. The V call is TRBV3-1, the J call TRBJ2-5; D gene uncertain. The V and J ends lost 5 bases and 2 bases respectively, with 18 bases between them. Per germline, CDR1 LGHDT and CDR2 YNNKEL (reference sequence). The CDR3 sequence is 16 residues long.

This clonotype was seen only a few times. The chain couples TRBV6-2 or TRBV6-3 to TRBJ2-6; 8 bases are a match to TRBD2. Germline V gene sequence: CDR1 MNHEY, CDR2 SVGEGT. J gave up 2 bases and V 7 bases, and 19 bases lay outside the gene matches. CDR3 length equals 20 residues. CDR3 nucleotide sequence: TGTGCCAGCACTAGGGTCTATAGCGGGGTCAGGGCGGCTGGGGCCAACGTCCTGACTTTC. Amino acids: CASTRVYSGVRAAGANVLTF.

In this sample, this clonotype turned up a few times. The chain links TRBV29-1 to TRBJ1-1; 7 bases line up with TRBD1. This CDR3 has 12 residues. In germline, CDR1 is SQVTM, CDR2 ANQGSEA. V was clipped by 5 bases and J by 4 bases; unmatched bases: 4. The DNA for the CDR3 is TGCAGCGTTCGACAGGGAGCCACTGAAGCTTTCTTT. It codes for CSVRQGATEAFF.